Sequencing of this TCR beta chain was carried out in a study of Ad26.COV2.S vaccination and SARS-CoV-2 variants. Looking at the study overall: Enrolled in COV1001, the donor was in the Ad26.COV2.S trial arm, which received the vaccine. Whole-study results and caveats: Ad26.COV2.S recipients had broader spike-specific TCRs (P = 0.0014).

Comments on this clone: Its target is not known.

The treatment was: roughly 18 received Ad26.COV2.S at low or high dose, single or two shots; 5 received placebo; per-sample allocation not given. The samples date from day 63 after the first vaccine or placebo injection. Germline assignment: CDR1 SGHKS and CDR2 YYEKEE (reference sequence). The V and J ends lost 0 bases and 0 bases respectively, with 10 bases between them. The length of the CDR3 is 17 residues. Some clones are missing from TCRdb's copy, which holds only in-frame ones; the method was immunoSEQ multiplex PCR. Of about 680,000 clones listed, 89% are singletons. This clonotype was sampled from a person between 18 and 65 years old who received the Ad26.COV2.S COVID-19 vaccine or a placebo. The gene calls are TRBV5-5 and TRBJ2-6; the D is unclear. This specimen was peripheral blood, taken in a trial of Ad26.COV2.S vaccine versus placebo. CDR3: CASSLEVRHSGANVLTF. DNA of the CDR3: TGTGCCAGCAGCTTGGAGGTCCGGCACTCTGGGGCCAACGTCCTGACTTTC.